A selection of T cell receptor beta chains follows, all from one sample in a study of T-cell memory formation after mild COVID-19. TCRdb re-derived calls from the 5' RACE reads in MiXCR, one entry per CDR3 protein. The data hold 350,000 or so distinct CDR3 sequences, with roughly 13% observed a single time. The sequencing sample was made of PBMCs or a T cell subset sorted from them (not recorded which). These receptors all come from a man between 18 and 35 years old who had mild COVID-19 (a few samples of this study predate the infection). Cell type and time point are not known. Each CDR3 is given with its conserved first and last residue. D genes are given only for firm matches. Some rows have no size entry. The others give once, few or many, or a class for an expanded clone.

TGTGCCATCACGGGAGGGTACCACGGACAGGGGACGTACAATGAGCAGTTCTTC | CAITGGYHGQGTYNEQFF | TRBV10-3 | few | NA | TRBJ2-1
TGCGCCAGCAGTGACACACGGCTGAGTAAGCAGTTCTTC | CASSDTRLSKQFF | TRBV10-2 | few | NA | TRBJ2-1
TGTGCCAGTAGTCATCCCGGGAGGGTGAGGGATGAGCAGTTCTTC | CASSHPGRVRDEQFF | TRBV19 | NA | TRBD2 | TRBJ2-1
TGTGCCAGCAGTCCTTCCAGGTTGAGCGAGCAGTACTTC | CASSPSRLSEQYF | TRBV12-3/TRBV12-4 | few | NA | TRBJ2-7
TGTGCCAGCAGCCCCCGCGAAGGAGGGAGCTCCTACAATGAGCAGTTCTTC | CASSPREGGSSYNEQFF | TRBV7-9 | many | NA | TRBJ2-1
TGTGCCAGTCTCCGACAGAACTATGGCTACACCTTC | CASLRQNYGYTF | TRBV2 | few | NA | TRBJ1-2
TGTGCCAGCAGCTCCGTCACCACCGGGGAGCTGTTTTTT | CASSSVTTGELFF | TRBV5-5 | NA | NA | TRBJ2-2
TGCAGTGCTAGTGGGACAGGGTTCCGGGGTCAGCCCCAGCATTTT | CSASGTGFRGQPQHF | TRBV20-1 | NA | TRBD1 | TRBJ1-5
TGTGCCTGGAGCCTCACAGGGGGTGGAGGCTACACCTTC | CAWSLTGGGGYTF | TRBV30 | NA | TRBD1 | TRBJ1-2
TGTGCCAGCCCGCCCGCTAGCGGGGGTTATAATACAGATACGCAGTATTTT | CASPPASGGYNTDTQYF | TRBV28 | few | TRBD2 | TRBJ2-3
TGTGCCAGCCTGAGGGCACTGGTTTTTAGAAACACTGAAGCTTTCTTT | CASLRALVFRNTEAFF | TRBV28 | NA | NA | TRBJ1-1
TGCGCAGTGGTCCTCGTTGGCAGGGGGCAAGAGACCCAGTACTTC | CAVVLVGRGQETQYF | TRBV23-1 | many | TRBD1 | TRBJ2-5
TGTGCCAGCAGCTTCCCGGGACTAGCGGAATACAATGAGCAGTTCTTC | CASSFPGLAEYNEQFF | TRBV7-6 | few | TRBD2 | TRBJ2-1
TGCGCCAGCAGCCAAGTTGGACTGAGAGCCAAAAACATTCAGTACTTC | CASSQVGLRAKNIQYF | TRBV4-1 | NA | NA | TRBJ2-4
TGTGCCAGCAGCTTGGCCAGCTCGTCCGATACGCAGTATTTT | CASSLASSSDTQYF | TRBV7-3 | NA | NA | TRBJ2-3
TGTGCCAGCAGTTCCCCTTCCCGGGGGGGACAGTATAAGAACACTGAAGCTTTCTTT | CASSSPSRGGQYKNTEAFF | TRBV6-2/TRBV6-3 | few | TRBD1 | TRBJ1-1
TGTGCCAGCAGCGTAGTAGGTTTCGGACGATACACAGATACGCAGTATTTT | CASSVVGFGRYTDTQYF | TRBV9 | NA | NA | TRBJ2-3
TGTGCCAGCAGCTCCGAGGGGGCCGCTGATACGCAGTATTTT | CASSSEGAADTQYF | TRBV5-5 | few | TRBD1 | TRBJ2-3
TGTGCCAGCAGCCCAGGAAGTTCCGCAGATACGCAGTATTTT | CASSPGSSADTQYF | TRBV7-3 | NA | NA | TRBJ2-3
TGCAGCCCATTAAGGGATCAGCCCCAGCATTTT | CSPLRDQPQHF | TRBV29-1 | NA | NA | TRBJ1-5
TGTGCCATCAGTGGACATAGCGGGGGGGCCGAGTACACAGATACGCAGTATTTT | CAISGHSGGAEYTDTQYF | TRBV10-3 | few | TRBD2 | TRBJ2-3
TGTGCCAGCAGCTCCTGGCCGGGACAGGGAGGAGAGACCCAGTACTTC | CASSSWPGQGGETQYF | TRBV7-9 | few | TRBD1 | TRBJ2-5
TGCAGTGCTTACCCCCGGGGGCCGGAGGGCATTCAGTACTTC | CSAYPRGPEGIQYF | TRBV20-1 | NA | NA | TRBJ2-4
TGCGCCAGCAGCTCCGTCCCGGGTAGCGGCACAGATACGCAGTATTTT | CASSSVPGSGTDTQYF | TRBV5-1 | few | NA | TRBJ2-3
TGCGCCAGCAGCCGGGGGGGGAACATGAACACTGAAGCTTTCTTT | CASSRGGNMNTEAFF | TRBV5-1 | NA | NA | TRBJ1-1
TGCGCCAGCAGCCAGCCAGGACAGGCCCTACAGTATGGCTACACCTTC | CASSQPGQALQYGYTF | TRBV4-1 | few | TRBD1 | TRBJ1-2
TGCGCCAGCAGCCCTTGGGGTGGACAAGAGACCCAGTACTTC | CASSPWGGQETQYF | TRBV5-1 | NA | NA | TRBJ2-5
TGTGCCAGCAGTCCGTACAGGGGAAGGAACACTGAAGCTTTCTTT | CASSPYRGRNTEAFF | TRBV6-2/TRBV6-3 | NA | TRBD1 | TRBJ1-1
TGCGCCAGCAGTCCAGTGGGTGACACCGGGGAGCTGTTTTTT | CASSPVGDTGELFF | TRBV4-1 | few | NA | TRBJ2-2
TGTGCCAGCAGGAAACAGGGCGGCACTGAAGCTTTCTTT | CASRKQGGTEAFF | TRBV6-2/TRBV6-3 | NA | NA | TRBJ1-1
TGTGCCAGCTCACCAGGGACAGAGAATGGCTACACCTTC | CASSPGTENGYTF | TRBV18 | NA | TRBD1 | TRBJ1-2
TGTGCCAGCAGTTTGACGGGCACAGAGACCCAGTACTTC | CASSLTGTETQYF | TRBV12-3/TRBV12-4 | few | NA | TRBJ2-5
TGTGCCAGCAGCTCACAGGGGTGGGGCTACACCTTC | CASSSQGWGYTF | TRBV7-2 | few | TRBD1 | TRBJ1-2
TGTGCCAGCACCAGGACAGAGATGGCCGGGGAGCTGTTTTTT | CASTRTEMAGELFF | TRBV6-2/TRBV6-3 | few | NA | TRBJ2-2
TGTGCCAGCAGCTTAGGCCACAGCCAAGAGACCCAGTACTTC | CASSLGHSQETQYF | TRBV7-2 | few | NA | TRBJ2-5
TGCGCCAGCAGATTCGGGACAGGGGAAGCCGGGGAGCTGTTTTTT | CASRFGTGEAGELFF | TRBV5-1 | once | TRBD1 | TRBJ2-2
TGTGCCATCGGGACTAGCGGGCAAGAGACCCAGTACTTC | CAIGTSGQETQYF | TRBV6-1 | few | TRBD2 | TRBJ2-5
TGTGCCAGCAGCCCCTGGACAGGGGTCAGGACCGGGGAGCTGTTTTTT | CASSPWTGVRTGELFF | TRBV7-2 | NA | TRBD1 | TRBJ2-2
TGTGCCAGCACAGGCCGCATGAACACTGAAGCTTTCTTT | CASTGRMNTEAFF | TRBV7-9 | few | NA | TRBJ1-1
TGTGCCAGCAGCTTGCGAGTTACTAACTATGGCTACACCTTC | CASSLRVTNYGYTF | TRBV5-6 | NA | NA | TRBJ1-2
TGTGCCAGCAGCGTAGAGGTGTACAATGAGCAGTTCTTC | CASSVEVYNEQFF | TRBV9 | NA | NA | TRBJ2-1
TGTGCCAGCAGCCAAGGAGAGCGGGGAACGGAGACCCAGTACTTC | CASSQGERGTETQYF | TRBV4-2 | few | TRBD2 | TRBJ2-5
TGTGCCAGCAGCTTAAGTGGGGGGATGAACACTGAAGCTTTCTTT | CASSLSGGMNTEAFF | TRBV11-2 | few | NA | TRBJ1-1
TGCGCCAGCCGCTCCACCCGAACCTTCTCCTACAATGAGCAGTTCTTC | CASRSTRTFSYNEQFF | TRBV5-1 | many | NA | TRBJ2-1
TGTGCCAGCAGCTCCCCCAGCGGTAGCACAGATACGCAGTATTTT | CASSSPSGSTDTQYF | TRBV7-2 | few | NA | TRBJ2-3
TGTGCCAGCAGTTTAAAAGCGGGGGTAACTGAAGCTTTCTTT | CASSLKAGVTEAFF | TRBV7-2 | NA | NA | TRBJ1-1
TGTGCCAGCAGCCAGGTTGGGGGAAATTCACCCCTCCACTTT | CASSQVGGNSPLHF | TRBV7-3 | few | NA | TRBJ1-6
TGTGCCAGCAGCTACGGGGGAGGGGCAGATACGCAGTATTTT | CASSYGGGADTQYF | TRBV11-2 | few | TRBD2 | TRBJ2-3
TGTGCCAGCAGCCAAGGGCCAGGGGGACAAGAGACCCAGTACTTC | CASSQGPGGQETQYF | TRBV3-1 | NA | TRBD1 | TRBJ2-5
TGTGCCACGGGCAGAGCCGGGGAGCTGTTTTTT | CATGRAGELFF | TRBV12-5 | few | NA | TRBJ2-2
TGCGCCAGCAGCTGGACTAGCGGGGCGCAGTATGAGCAGTTCTTC | CASSWTSGAQYEQFF | TRBV4-3 | NA | TRBD2 | TRBJ2-1
TGTGCCAGCAGCTTAGAGGGAGGGGTCGGGCAGCCCCAGCATTTT | CASSLEGGVGQPQHF | TRBV7-9 | few | NA | TRBJ1-5
TGCGCCAGCTCCTGGGACAGGGCCAATGAGCAGTTCTTC | CASSWDRANEQFF | TRBV10-1 | few | TRBD1 | TRBJ2-1
TGTGCCAGCAGCCAAGAAGCTGTTTTGTTCGGCGTCAAGACCCAGTACTTC | CASSQEAVLFGVKTQYF | TRBV3-1 | NA | NA | TRBJ2-5